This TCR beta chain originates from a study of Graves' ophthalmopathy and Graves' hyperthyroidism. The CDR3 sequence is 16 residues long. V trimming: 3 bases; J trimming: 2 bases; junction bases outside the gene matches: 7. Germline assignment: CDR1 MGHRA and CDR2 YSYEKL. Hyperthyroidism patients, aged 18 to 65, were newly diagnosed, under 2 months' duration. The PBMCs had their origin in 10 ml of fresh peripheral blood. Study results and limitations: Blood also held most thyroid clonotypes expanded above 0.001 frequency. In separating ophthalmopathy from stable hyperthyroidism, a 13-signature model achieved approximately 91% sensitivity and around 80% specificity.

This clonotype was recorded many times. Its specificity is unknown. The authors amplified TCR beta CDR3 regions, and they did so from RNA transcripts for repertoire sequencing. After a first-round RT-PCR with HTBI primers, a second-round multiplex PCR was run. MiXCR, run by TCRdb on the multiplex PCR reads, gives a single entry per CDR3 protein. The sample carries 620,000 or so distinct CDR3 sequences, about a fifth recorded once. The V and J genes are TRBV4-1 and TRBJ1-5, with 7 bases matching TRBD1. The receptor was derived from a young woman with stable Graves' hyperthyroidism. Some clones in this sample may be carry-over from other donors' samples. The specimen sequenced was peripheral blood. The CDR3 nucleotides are TGCGCCAGCAGCCACGGACAGGCAAGGGGCAATCAGCCCCAGCATTTT. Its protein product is CASSHGQARGNQPQHF.